The rows below give T cell receptor beta chains drawn from one sample of a study of blood T cell repertoires in COVID-19. Clones were read by immunoSEQ multiplex PCR, and TCRdb kept only the in-frame ones, dropping some. The sample holds around 190,000 clones, roughly 88% seen once. The sequencing sample was made of peripheral blood. The receptors shown here come from a man aged 45 to 65 with COVID-19, enrolled during active disease. The CDR3 runs from the conserved cysteine through the conserved F or W. The D gene is left open where the match is weak. A clone size is listed for some rows: how often the clone was seen (once, few, many), or a class if it is expanded.

v_gene	d_gene	abundance	j_gene	CDR3nt	CDR3aa
TRBV30	TRBD2	.	TRBJ2-4	TGTGCCTGGATGGTAGCGGGAGGTTTAGCCAAAAACATTCAGTACTTC	CAWMVAGGLAKNIQYF
TRBV3-1/TRBV3-2	TRBD2	.	TRBJ2-1	TGTGCCAGCAGCCCCGTAGCGGGAGGGGGAAATGAGCAGTTCTTC	CASSPVAGGGNEQFF
TRBV18	TRBD1	.	TRBJ2-5	TGTGCCAGCTCACTGTTGACAGGGGAGCAAGAGACCCAGTACTTC	CASSLLTGEQETQYF
TRBV6-9	TRBD1	.	TRBJ1-3	TGTGCCAGCCCGGACAGGTTTGGAAACACCATATATTTT	CASPDRFGNTIYF
TRBV6-5	TRBD2	.	TRBJ2-1	TGTGCCAGCAGTTATTCTCACTACTCGGGGGGTTACCAGTTCTTC	CASSYSHYSGGYQFF
TRBV5-1	.	.	TRBJ1-2	TGCGCCAGCAGCTGGGGGGTGCAGGAGAACTATGGCTACACCTTC	CASSWGVQENYGYTF
TRBV18	TRBD1	once	TRBJ1-5	TGTGCCAGCTCACGGATGGTCCGGGACAGCGGCAATCAGCCCCAGCATTTT	CASSRMVRDSGNQPQHF
TRBV5-4	.	.	TRBJ2-3	TGTGCCAGCAGCTTGGCCTTTGCGGGTTCTAGCACAGATACGCAGTATTTT	CASSLAFAGSSTDTQYF
TRBV2	TRBD1	.	TRBJ2-5	TGTGCCAGCGAGGGACAGGCCAAAGAGACCCAGTACTTC	CASEGQAKETQYF
TRBV5-4	TRBD1	.	TRBJ2-7	TGTGCCAGCAGCCCGACCCGGGACAGGGCTGGCAACGAGCAGTACTTC	CASSPTRDRAGNEQYF
TRBV15	.	once	TRBJ1-2	TGTGCCACCAGCAGAGGACAGAACTATGGCTACACCTTC	CATSRGQNYGYTF
TRBV11-2	TRBD2	.	TRBJ2-5	TGTGCCAGCAGCTTCGGACTAGCGGGTTCGGAGACCCAGTACTTC	CASSFGLAGSETQYF
TRBV6-5	TRBD2	once	TRBJ2-5	TGTGCCAGCAGCAAAATAAGCGGGAGGCGAGAGACCCAGTACTTC	CASSKISGRRETQYF
TRBV7-8	.	.	TRBJ1-5	TGTGCCAGCAGCTTAGCGGGGGGGATGGGCAATCAGCCCCAGCATTTT	CASSLAGGMGNQPQHF
TRBV19	.	.	TRBJ2-5	TGTGCCAGTAGTATAGTTACCGGGGTGCAAGAGACCCAGTACTTC	CASSIVTGVQETQYF
TRBV4-1	TRBD2	.	TRBJ2-7	TGCGCCAGCAGCCAAGGACTAGCGGGAGGACCTCGTTGGGAGCAGTACTTC	CASSQGLAGGPRWEQYF
TRBV27	TRBD1	.	TRBJ1-6	TGTGCCAGCAGTTGGGGACAGACTGATTCACCCCTCCACTTT	CASSWGQTDSPLHF
TRBV19	.	.	TRBJ1-1	TGTGCCAGTAGTACCCACCGGGGTGGCACTGAAGCTTTCTTT	CASSTHRGGTEAFF
TRBV27	TRBD1	few	TRBJ2-7	TGTGCCAGCAGTTTTGGACAGGACTACGAGCAGTACTTC	CASSFGQDYEQYF
TRBV11-2	.	.	TRBJ2-1	TGTGCCAGCAGCCCGCTTAGGGGGTACAATGAGCAGTTCTTC	CASSPLRGYNEQFF
TRBV3-1/TRBV3-2	TRBD2	.	TRBJ2-1	TGTGCCAGCAGCCAAGGATCCGGGGGGTTCTACAATGAGCAGTTCTTC	CASSQGSGGFYNEQFF